This T cell receptor beta chain was observed in a study of blood T cell repertoires in COVID-19. Study-level background: COVID-19 samples collected from the United States, Italy and Spain covered acute and convalescent phases.

The data were produced by immunoSEQ multiplex PCR, yet TCRdb's version contains in-frame clones alone and is incomplete. The repertoire holds hundreds of thousands of clones, with 65% to 90% as singletons. Sequencing was carried out using peripheral blood. The origin of this receptor is a human donor in a cohort sampled during active COVID-19.

The CDR3 DNA reads as TGTGCCAGCAGCAAAAGACCAATAGCGGGAGGAGGAGAGACCCAGTACTTC. Translated: CASSKRPIAGGGETQYF. The chain combines TRBV11-3 with TRBJ2-5; TRBD2 agrees at 10 bases. V gave up 5 bases and J gave up 4 bases; unmatched junction bases: 13. Germline V gene sequence: CDR1 SGHNT, CDR2 YENEEA. This CDR3 is 17 amino acids long.